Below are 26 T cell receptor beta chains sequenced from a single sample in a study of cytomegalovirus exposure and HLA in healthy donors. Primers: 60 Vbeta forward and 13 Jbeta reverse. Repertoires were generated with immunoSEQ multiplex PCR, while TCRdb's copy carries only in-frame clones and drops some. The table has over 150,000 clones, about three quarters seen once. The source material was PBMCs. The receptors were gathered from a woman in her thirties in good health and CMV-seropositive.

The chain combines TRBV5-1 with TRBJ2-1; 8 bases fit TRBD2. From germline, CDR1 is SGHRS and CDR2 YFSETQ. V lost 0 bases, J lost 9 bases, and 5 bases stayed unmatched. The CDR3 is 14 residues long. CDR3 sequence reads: CASSLAGGVGEQFF. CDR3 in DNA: TGCGCCAGCAGCTTGGCGGGGGGGGTGGGTGAGCAGTTCTTC.

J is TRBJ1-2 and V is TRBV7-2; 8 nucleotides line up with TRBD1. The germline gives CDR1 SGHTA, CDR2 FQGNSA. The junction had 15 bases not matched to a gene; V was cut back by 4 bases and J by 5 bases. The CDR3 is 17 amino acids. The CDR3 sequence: CASSSRTGSSTEYGYTF. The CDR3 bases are TGTGCCAGCAGCTCCCGGACAGGGAGTTCTACCGAGTATGGCTACACCTTC.

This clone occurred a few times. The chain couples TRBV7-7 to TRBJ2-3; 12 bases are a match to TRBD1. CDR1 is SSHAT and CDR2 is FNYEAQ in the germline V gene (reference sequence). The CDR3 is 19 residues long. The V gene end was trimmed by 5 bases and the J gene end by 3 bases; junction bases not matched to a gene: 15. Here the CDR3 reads CASSPSGGGQGALTDTQYF. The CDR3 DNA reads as TGTGCCAGCAGCCCCAGCGGGGGGGGACAGGGGGCACTTACAGATACGCAGTATTTT.

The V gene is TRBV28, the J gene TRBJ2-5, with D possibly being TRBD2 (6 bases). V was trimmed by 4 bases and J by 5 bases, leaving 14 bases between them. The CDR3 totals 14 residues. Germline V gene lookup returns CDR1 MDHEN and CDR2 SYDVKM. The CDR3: CASSSSLGRETQYF. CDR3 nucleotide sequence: TGTGCCAGCAGTTCATCTCTAGGGAGGGAGACCCAGTACTTC.

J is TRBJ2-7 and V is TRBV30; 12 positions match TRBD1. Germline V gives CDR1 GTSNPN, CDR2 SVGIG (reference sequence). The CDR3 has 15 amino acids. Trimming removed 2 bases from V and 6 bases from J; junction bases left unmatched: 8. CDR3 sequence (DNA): TGTGCCTGGAGTTCGGGACAGGGGGCGCGATCCGAGCAGTACTTC. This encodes CAWSSGQGARSEQYF.

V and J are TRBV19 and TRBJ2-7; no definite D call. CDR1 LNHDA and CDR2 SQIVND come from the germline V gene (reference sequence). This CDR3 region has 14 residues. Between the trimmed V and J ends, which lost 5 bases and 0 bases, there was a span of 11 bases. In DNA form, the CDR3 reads TGTGCCAGTAGTCTGACTTCTAGCTCCTACGAGCAGTACTTC. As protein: CASSLTSSSYEQYF. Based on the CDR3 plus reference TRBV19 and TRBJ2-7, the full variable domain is DGGITQSPKYLFRKEGQNVTLSCEQNLNHDAMYWYRQDPGQGLRLIYYSQIVNDFQKGDIAEGYSVSREKKESFPLTVTSAQKNPTAFYLCASSLTSSSYEQYFGPGTRLTVT.

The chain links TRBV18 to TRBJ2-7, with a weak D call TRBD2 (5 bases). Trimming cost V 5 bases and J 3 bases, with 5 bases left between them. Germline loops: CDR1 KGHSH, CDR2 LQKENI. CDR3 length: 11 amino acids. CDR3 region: CASSDYYEQYF. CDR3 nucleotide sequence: TGTGCCAGCTCAGACTACTACGAGCAGTACTTC.

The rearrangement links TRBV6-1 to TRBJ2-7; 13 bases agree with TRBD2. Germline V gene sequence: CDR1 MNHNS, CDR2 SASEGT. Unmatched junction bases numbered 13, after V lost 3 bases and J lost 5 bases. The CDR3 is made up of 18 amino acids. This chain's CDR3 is CASSENKLAGGVQDEQYF. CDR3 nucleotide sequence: TGTGCCAGCAGTGAGAATAAACTAGCGGGAGGGGTCCAGGACGAGCAGTACTTC.

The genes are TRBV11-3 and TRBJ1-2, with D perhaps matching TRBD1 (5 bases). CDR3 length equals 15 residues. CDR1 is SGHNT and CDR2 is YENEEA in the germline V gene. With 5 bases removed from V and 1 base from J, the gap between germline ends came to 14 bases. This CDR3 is CASSQEGAVNYGYTF. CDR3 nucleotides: TGTGCCAGCAGCCAAGAAGGGGCAGTTAACTATGGCTACACCTTC.

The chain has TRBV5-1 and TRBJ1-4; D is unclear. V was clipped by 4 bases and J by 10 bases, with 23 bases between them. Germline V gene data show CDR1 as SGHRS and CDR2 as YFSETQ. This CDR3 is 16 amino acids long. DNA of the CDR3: TGCGCCAGCAGCGCGGCCCCCGTGGGAGCGGAGGGAAAACTGTTTTTT. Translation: CASSAAPVGAEGKLFF.

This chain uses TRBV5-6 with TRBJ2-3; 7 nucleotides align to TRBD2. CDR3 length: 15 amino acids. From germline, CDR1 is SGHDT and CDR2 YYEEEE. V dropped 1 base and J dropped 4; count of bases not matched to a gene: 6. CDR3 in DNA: TGTGCCAGCAGCTTGCCGGGAGGCCTACCAGATACGCAGTATTTT. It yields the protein CASSLPGGLPDTQYF.

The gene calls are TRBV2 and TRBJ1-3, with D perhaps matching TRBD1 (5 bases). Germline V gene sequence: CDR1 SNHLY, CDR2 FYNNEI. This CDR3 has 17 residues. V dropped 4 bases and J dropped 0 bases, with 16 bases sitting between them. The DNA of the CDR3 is TGTGCCAGCAGTGGAACTTCTGGGGGGGACTCTGGAAACACCATATATTTT. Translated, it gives CASSGTSGGDSGNTIYF.

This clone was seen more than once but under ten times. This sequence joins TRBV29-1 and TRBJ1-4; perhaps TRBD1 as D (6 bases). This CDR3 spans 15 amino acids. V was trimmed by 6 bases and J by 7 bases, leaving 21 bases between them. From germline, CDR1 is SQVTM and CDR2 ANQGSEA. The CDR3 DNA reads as TGCAGCGTCGCCCGGACAGCCGGTCGGGGTGAAAAACTGTTTTTT. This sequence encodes CSVARTAGRGEKLFF.

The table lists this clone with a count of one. The CDR3 protein is CASSSNLNTEAFF. CDR3 sequence (DNA): TGTGCCAGCAGTTCCAACTTGAACACTGAAGCTTTCTTT. The chain links TRBV28 to TRBJ1-1; no clear D gene. With 4 bases removed from V and 0 bases from J, the gap between germline ends came to 6 bases. Germline V gives CDR1 MDHEN, CDR2 SYDVKM. The CDR3 contains 13 residues.

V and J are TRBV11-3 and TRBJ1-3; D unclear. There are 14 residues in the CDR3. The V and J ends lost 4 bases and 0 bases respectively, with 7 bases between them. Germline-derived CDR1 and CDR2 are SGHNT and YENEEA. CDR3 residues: CASSSRFSGNTIYF. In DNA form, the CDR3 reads TGTGCCAGCAGCTCGCGATTCTCTGGAAACACCATATATTTT.

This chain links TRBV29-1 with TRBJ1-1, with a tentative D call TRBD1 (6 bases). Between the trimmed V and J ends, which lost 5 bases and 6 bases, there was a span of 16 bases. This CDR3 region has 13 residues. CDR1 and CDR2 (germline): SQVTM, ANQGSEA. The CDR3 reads CSVTGLFVSEAFF. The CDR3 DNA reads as TGCAGCGTTACAGGGTTATTTGTCTCTGAAGCTTTCTTT.

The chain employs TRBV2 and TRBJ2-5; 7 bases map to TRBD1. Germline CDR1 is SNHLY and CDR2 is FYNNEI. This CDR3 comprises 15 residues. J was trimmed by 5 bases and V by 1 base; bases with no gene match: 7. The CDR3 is CASSEGTGELETQYF. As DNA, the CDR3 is TGTGCCAGCAGTGAAGGAACAGGGGAACTGGAGACCCAGTACTTC.

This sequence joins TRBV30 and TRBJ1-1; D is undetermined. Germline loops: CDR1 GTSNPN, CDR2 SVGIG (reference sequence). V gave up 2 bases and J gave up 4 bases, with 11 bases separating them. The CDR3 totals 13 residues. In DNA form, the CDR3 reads TGTGCCTGGAGTATCGGTGCTGCCACTGAAGCTTTCTTT. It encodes CAWSIGAATEAFF. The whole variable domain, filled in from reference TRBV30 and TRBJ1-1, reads SQTIHQWPATLVQPVGSPLSLECTVEGTSNPNLYWYRQAAGRGLQLLFYSVGIGQISSEVPQNLSASRPQDRQFILSSKKLLLSDSGFYLCAWSIGAATEAFFGQGTRLTVV.

The chain's CDR3 is CASSDSSSGMSSYNEQFF. The CDR3, as DNA: TGTGCCAGCAGTGACTCTTCTAGCGGGATGAGCTCCTACAATGAGCAGTTCTTC. This rearrangement joins TRBV6-4 to TRBJ2-1; 9 nucleotides agree with TRBD2. The CDR3 consists of 18 residues. Germline CDR1 reads MRHNA; CDR2 reads SNTAGT. V gave up 0 bases and J gave up 0 bases; unmatched junction bases: 6.

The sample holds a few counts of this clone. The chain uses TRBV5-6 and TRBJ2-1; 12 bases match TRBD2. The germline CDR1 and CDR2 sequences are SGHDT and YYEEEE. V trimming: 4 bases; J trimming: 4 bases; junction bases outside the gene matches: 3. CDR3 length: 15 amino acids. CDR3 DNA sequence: TGTGCCAGCAGCCACACTAGCGGGAGGTACAATGAGCAGTTCTTC. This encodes CASSHTSGRYNEQFF.

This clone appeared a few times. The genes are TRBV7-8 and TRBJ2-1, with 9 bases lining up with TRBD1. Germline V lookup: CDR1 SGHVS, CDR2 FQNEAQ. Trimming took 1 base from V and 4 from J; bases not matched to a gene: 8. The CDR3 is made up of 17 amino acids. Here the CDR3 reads CASSLGFQDRGYNEQFF. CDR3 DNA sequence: TGTGCCAGCAGCTTAGGGTTCCAGGACAGGGGATACAATGAGCAGTTCTTC.

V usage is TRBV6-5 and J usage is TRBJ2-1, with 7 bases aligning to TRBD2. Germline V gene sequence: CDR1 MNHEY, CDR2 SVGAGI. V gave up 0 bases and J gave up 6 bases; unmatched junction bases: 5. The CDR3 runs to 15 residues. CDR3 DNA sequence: TGTGCCAGCAGTTACTCATCCGGGACTACCAATGAGCAGTTCTTC. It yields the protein CASSYSSGTTNEQFF.

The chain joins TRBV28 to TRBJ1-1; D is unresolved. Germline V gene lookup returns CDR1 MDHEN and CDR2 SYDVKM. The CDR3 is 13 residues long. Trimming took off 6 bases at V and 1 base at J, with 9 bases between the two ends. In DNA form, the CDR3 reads TGTGCCAGCAGGAAACGACAGAACACTGAAGCTTTCTTT. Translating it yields CASRKRQNTEAFF.

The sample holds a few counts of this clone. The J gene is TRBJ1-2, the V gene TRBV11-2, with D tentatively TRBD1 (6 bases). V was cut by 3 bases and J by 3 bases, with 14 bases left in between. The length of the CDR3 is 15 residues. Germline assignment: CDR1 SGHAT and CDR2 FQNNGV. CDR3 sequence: CASSFFGGADYGYTF. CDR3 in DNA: TGTGCCAGCAGCTTTTTTGGGGGCGCGGACTATGGCTACACCTTC.

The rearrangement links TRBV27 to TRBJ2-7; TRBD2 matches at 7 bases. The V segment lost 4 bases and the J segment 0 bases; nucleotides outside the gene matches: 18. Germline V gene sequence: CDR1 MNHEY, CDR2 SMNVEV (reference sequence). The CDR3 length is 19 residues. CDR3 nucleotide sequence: TGTGCCAGCAGTTCCCCGGCGCGGGAGACCCTCAAGAGCTCCTACGAGCAGTACTTC. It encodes CASSSPARETLKSSYEQYF.

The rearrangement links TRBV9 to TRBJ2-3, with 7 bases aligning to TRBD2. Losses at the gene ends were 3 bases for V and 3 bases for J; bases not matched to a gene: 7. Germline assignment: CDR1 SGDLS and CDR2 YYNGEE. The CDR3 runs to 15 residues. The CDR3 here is CASSGGGLVTDTQYF. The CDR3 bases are TGTGCCAGCAGCGGAGGAGGACTAGTAACAGATACGCAGTATTTT.